Presented here are 31 T cell receptor beta chains from one specimen sequenced in a study of CD8 T cells in Susac syndrome. RNA totalling about 0.45 to 1 ug underwent reverse transcription with random hexamers. From the immunoSEQ multiplex PCR reads, TCRdb called clonotypes with MiXCR, one entry per CDR3 protein. The profile shows around 140,000 distinct CDR3 sequences, 94% of them singletons. Sequencing was carried out using CD4+ T cells from PBMCs. These receptors were taken from a human donor in good health.

The chain recombines TRBV6-1 with TRBJ2-3, with D possibly called TRBD1 or TRBD2 (6 bases each). The CDR3 has 17 residues. Germline V gene lookup returns CDR1 MNHNS and CDR2 SASEGT. V was cut by 0 bases and J by 5 bases, with 18 bases left in between. CDR3 residues: CASSEAGGGIGGDTQYF. The CDR3 region has the DNA TGTGCCAGCAGTGAAGCCGGAGGGGGGATAGGGGGAGATACGCAGTATTTT.

The chain employs TRBV27 and TRBJ1-1, with no clear D. Germline V gene data show CDR1 as MNHEY and CDR2 as SMNVEV (reference sequence). Trimming stripped 4 bases from V and 3 bases from J, with 15 bases between. This CDR3 has 15 residues. In DNA, the CDR3 is TGTGCCAGCAGTTCCGGAACACTTAGGGACACTGAAGCTTTCTTT. Translation gives CASSSGTLRDTEAFF.

The CDR3 bases are TGTGCCAGCAGGGGACAGGGAAGGATCACTGAAGCTTTCTTT. Translating gives CASRGQGRITEAFF. This chain links TRBV25-1 with TRBJ1-1, with 9 bases identical to TRBD1. CDR1 and CDR2 from the germline V gene are MGHDK and SYGVNS. V lost 6 bases, J lost 4 bases, and 6 bases stayed unmatched. This CDR3 has 14 amino acids.

J is TRBJ1-1 and V is TRBV29-1; 9 bases align to TRBD1. Looked up from germline, CDR1 is SQVTM and CDR2 is ANQGSEA. Losses at the gene ends were 4 bases for V and 6 bases for J; bases not matched to a gene: 6. The CDR3 has 13 amino acids. The CDR3 here is CSVADRGYAEAFF. CDR3 bases: TGCAGCGTTGCAGACAGGGGGTACGCTGAAGCTTTCTTT.

This sequence joins TRBV15 and TRBJ1-3; 7 positions agree with TRBD1. The CDR3 totals 16 residues. J gave up 4 bases and V 1 base, and 7 bases lay outside the gene matches. Per germline, CDR1 LNHNV and CDR2 YYDKDF (reference sequence). Here the CDR3 reads CATSRAGQRLGNTIYF. The CDR3 region has the DNA TGTGCCACCAGCAGAGCGGGACAGAGACTAGGAAACACCATATATTTT.

V and J are TRBV10-2 and TRBJ1-5; D gene ambiguous. Germline CDR1 and CDR2: WSHSY and SAAADI. V was cut by 4 bases and J by 5 bases, with 18 bases left in between. The CDR3 loop spans 16 amino acids. CDR3 nucleotide sequence: TGCGCCAGCAGTGCGTTACGAACAGTGTTAGATCAGCCCCAGCATTTT. Translation: CASSALRTVLDQPQHF.

The chain combines TRBV27 with TRBJ1-2; D is unclear. With 8 bases removed from V and 4 bases from J, the gap between germline ends came to 14 bases. Germline V CDR1 and CDR2: MNHEY, SMNVEV (reference sequence). The CDR3 totals 13 residues. For the CDR3, the DNA is TGTGCCAGCTCCCTCATAGGGTTCTATGGCTACACCTTC. It encodes CASSLIGFYGYTF.

The rearrangement uses TRBV29-1 and TRBJ1-4; unclear D gene. Trimming took off 4 bases at V and 2 bases at J, with 14 bases between the two ends. CDR3 length equals 15 residues. Germline V CDR1 and CDR2: SQVTM, ANQGSEA. The CDR3 sequence: CSVAHLGSTNEKLFF. In DNA, the CDR3 is TGCAGCGTTGCCCATTTGGGATCGACTAATGAAAAACTGTTTTTT.

This chain uses TRBV18 with TRBJ1-1; possible D gene TRBD1, 5 bases. This CDR3 is 13 amino acids long. Germline CDR1 is KGHSH and CDR2 is LQKENI. Trimming stripped 2 bases from V and 7 bases from J, with 11 bases between. The CDR3 nucleotides read TGTGCCAGCTCACCATTACGGGACGGTGAAGCTTTCTTT. It encodes CASSPLRDGEAFF.

CDR3 nucleotides: TGCGCCAGCAGCCCTGGGACGGCCCCTGGGGCCAACGTCCTGACTTTC. This translates into CASSPGTAPGANVLTF. This chain uses TRBV5-1 with TRBJ2-6; D may match TRBD1 or TRBD2 (5 bases each). Germline CDR1 is SGHRS and CDR2 is YFSETQ. Deletions cut 4 bases from V and 2 bases from J, with 13 bases between. This CDR3 has 16 amino acids.

This chain links TRBV7-2 with TRBJ2-1; D is undetermined. The CDR3 is 16 residues long. Looked up from germline, CDR1 is SGHTA and CDR2 is FQGNSA. The V gene lost 1 base and the J gene lost 0 bases, with 10 bases spanning the gap. The CDR3 DNA follows: TGTGCCAGCAGCTTAGATATGCGGTCCTCCTACAATGAGCAGTTCTTC. As protein: CASSLDMRSSYNEQFF.

The chain carries TRBV29-1 and TRBJ1-1; 9 positions match TRBD1. J lost 0 bases, V lost 6 bases, and 5 bases had no gene match. CDR3 size: 14 residues. CDR1 is SQVTM, CDR2 ANQGSEA, per germline. CDR3: CSVGQGGMNTEAFF. The CDR3 DNA reads TGCAGCGTGGGACAGGGTGGGATGAACACTGAAGCTTTCTTT.

This clonotype was seen a handful of times. V gene TRBV6-6 combines with J gene TRBJ1-1; D unresolved. Germline CDR1 is MNHNY and CDR2 is SVGAGI (reference sequence). V was clipped by 8 bases and J by 1 base, with 5 bases between them. This CDR3 contains 11 residues. The CDR3 DNA sequence: TGTGCCAGCGGTAGGAACACTGAAGCTTTCTTT. Translating it yields CASGRNTEAFF.

The chain carries TRBV4-2 and TRBJ2-3; 9 nucleotides line up with TRBD2. J lost 7 bases, V lost 1 base, and 9 bases had no gene match. Germline V CDR1 and CDR2: LGHNA, YNFKEQ. CDR3 size: 16 residues. CDR3 sequence: CASSQAREGGINTQYF. CDR3 sequence (DNA): TGTGCCAGCAGCCAAGCGCGGGAGGGCGGTATTAATACGCAGTATTTT.

The CDR3 DNA reads as TGTGCCAGCAGCGTAGCGACAGGGGGCGCGTACGGCTACACCTTC. Translation gives CASSVATGGAYGYTF. The rearrangement joins TRBV9 to TRBJ1-2; 10 bases align to TRBD1. There are 15 residues in the CDR3. The J segment lost 8 bases and the V segment lost 0 bases, leaving 7 bases of the junction unmatched. Per germline, CDR1 SGDLS and CDR2 YYNGEE.

The chain joins TRBV28 to TRBJ2-7, with D possibly matching TRBD1 (7 bases). Germline lookup yields CDR1 MDHEN and CDR2 SYDVKM. V was cut by 6 bases and J by 7 bases, with 16 bases left in between. This CDR3 contains 13 residues. The CDR3 DNA follows: TGTGCCAGCAGATTCCAGGGGGGTGGAGAGCAGTACTTC. Translated: CASRFQGGGEQYF.

The CDR3 reads CASSHAGTSGRDTQYF. The CDR3 region has the DNA TGCGCCAGCAGCCACGCCGGGACATCAGGAAGAGATACGCAGTATTTT. The chain couples TRBV4-1 to TRBJ2-3; the D gene is possibly TRBD1 (6 bases). V was cut by 3 bases and J by 5 bases, with 18 bases left in between. CDR3 length: 16 amino acids. The V gene's germline CDR1 is MGHRA and CDR2 YSYEKL.

J is TRBJ2-2 and V is TRBV4-1; 14 bases map to TRBD2. The germline gives CDR1 MGHRA, CDR2 YSYEKL. This CDR3 region has 17 residues. V shed 2 bases and J 5 bases; nucleotides not matched to a gene: 4. CDR3 protein: CASSQRGLAGGTGELFF. DNA for the CDR3: TGCGCCAGCAGCCAACGAGGACTAGCGGGAGGAACCGGGGAGCTGTTTTTT.

The chain links TRBV7-2 to TRBJ2-7; no definite D call. Germline V CDR1 and CDR2: SGHTA, FQGNSA. The CDR3 has 15 residues. V shed 2 bases and J shed 1 base, with 12 bases lying between them. The DNA for the CDR3 is TGTGCCAGCAGCTTAACCCCGAGCCGGTCCTACGAGCAGTACTTC. Its translation is CASSLTPSRSYEQYF.

CDR3 loop: CASSPSRDSDTQYF. CDR3 DNA: TGCGCCAGCAGCCCCTCCCGGGACTCAGATACGCAGTATTTT. J is TRBJ2-3 and V is TRBV5-1; D is perhaps TRBD2 (6 bases). Germline lookup yields CDR1 SGHRS and CDR2 YFSETQ. The V and J ends lost 4 bases and 4 bases respectively, with 13 bases between them. The CDR3 spans 14 residues.

The chain links TRBV27 to TRBJ1-3; D is ambiguous. Germline loops: CDR1 MNHEY, CDR2 SMNVEV (reference sequence). Trimming shortened V by 8 bases and J by 6 bases, and 17 bases separated the two germline ends. The CDR3 contains 14 residues. The CDR3 protein is CASSTSRAINTIYF. The CDR3 region has the DNA TGTGCCAGCTCCACATCGAGGGCCATAAACACCATATATTTT.

This clonotype appeared a single time. The CDR3 spells CASSRGQLIIRDTEAFF. CDR3 sequence (DNA): TGTGCCAGCAGTAGGGGACAGTTAATAATCAGGGACACTGAAGCTTTCTTT. V and J are TRBV7-9 and TRBJ1-1; 7 bases map to TRBD1. J gave up 3 bases and V 6 bases, and 16 bases lay outside the gene matches. Germline-derived CDR1 and CDR2 are SEHNR and FQNEAQ (reference sequence). The CDR3 covers 17 residues.

This clonotype was seen just once. V is TRBV7-9 and J is TRBJ1-4; 11 nucleotides align to TRBD1. The CDR3 contains 14 residues. CDR1 is SEHNR, CDR2 FQNEAQ, per germline (reference sequence). J lost 6 bases, V lost 5 bases, and 2 bases had no gene match. CDR3 sequence reads: CASSPDRGHEKLFF. CDR3 bases: TGTGCCAGCAGCCCGGACAGGGGGCATGAAAAACTGTTTTTT.

The chain couples TRBV2 to TRBJ2-7; D unresolved. The V gene's germline CDR1 is SNHLY and CDR2 FYNNEI. V was clipped by 8 bases and J by 1 base, with 6 bases between them. The CDR3 is 11 residues long. The CDR3 protein is CASSKSYEQYF. The CDR3 DNA follows: TGTGCCAGCTCAAAATCCTACGAGCAGTACTTC. Complete variable domain (other parts from reference TRBV2 and TRBJ2-7): EPEVTQTPSHQVTQMGQEVILRCVPISNHLYFYWYRQILGQKVEFLVSFYNNEISEKSEIFDDQFSVERPDGSNFTLKIRSTKLEDSAMYFCASSKSYEQYFGPGTRLTVT.

The rearrangement links TRBV3-1 to TRBJ1-3; 10 positions match TRBD1. J lost 0 bases, V lost 5 bases, and 1 base had no gene match. CDR3 length: 15 residues. Germline CDR1 and CDR2: LGHDT and YNNKEL (reference sequence). The CDR3 region is CASSWDRGSGNTIYF. For the CDR3, the DNA is TGTGCCAGCAGCTGGGACAGGGGCTCTGGAAACACCATATATTTT.

The chain combines TRBV18 with TRBJ2-2; no clear D gene. Trimming left V 3 bases short and J 0 bases short, with 5 bases between. The germline gives CDR1 KGHSH, CDR2 LQKENI. CDR3 size: 14 residues. CDR3 sequence (DNA): TGTGCCAGCTCACCCCAGGCGAACACCGGGGAGCTGTTTTTT. Translating it yields CASSPQANTGELFF.

The CDR3 spells CASSSTSAYNEQFF. The CDR3 DNA is TGCGCCAGCAGCTCCACTAGCGCGTACAATGAGCAGTTCTTC. The chain has TRBV5-1 and TRBJ2-1; 7 positions agree with TRBD2. The V and J ends lost 3 bases and 4 bases, in that order; junction bases with no gene match: 4. Per germline, CDR1 SGHRS and CDR2 YFSETQ. CDR3 length: 14 amino acids.

V gene TRBV18 combines with J gene TRBJ2-3; D gene uncertain. Germline V CDR1 and CDR2: KGHSH, LQKENI. V lost 2 bases, J lost 0 bases, and 6 bases lay in between. The CDR3 consists of 14 residues. CDR3 bases: TGTGCCAGCTCACCAAATACTAGCACAGATACGCAGTATTTT. It encodes CASSPNTSTDTQYF.

V usage is TRBV5-7 and J usage is TRBJ2-7, with TRBD2 matching over 11 bases. TRBV5-7 counts as an open reading frame of uncertain function. Germline trimming cut 3 bases from V and 2 bases from J; bases unmatched to any gene: 4. This CDR3 is built from 15 residues. The CDR3 DNA reads TGTGCCAGCAGCTCGACTAGCGGGACCCCCTACGAGCAGTACTTC. This codes for CASSSTSGTPYEQYF.

The CDR3 spells CASSSVRGELFF. Written as DNA, the CDR3 is TGTGCCAGCAGTTCGGTCCGCGGGGAGCTGTTTTTT. The V gene is TRBV28, the J gene TRBJ2-2; unclear D gene. Germline V gene data show CDR1 as MDHEN and CDR2 as SYDVKM. Trimming shortened V by 4 bases and J by 7 bases, and 7 bases separated the two germline ends. CDR3 length: 12 residues.

The V call is TRBV3-1, the J call TRBJ2-2; no reliable D call. CDR1 and CDR2 (germline): LGHDT, YNNKEL (reference sequence). This CDR3 region has 14 residues. V gave up 3 bases and J gave up 4 bases, with 9 bases separating them. For the CDR3, the DNA is TGTGCCAGCAGCCATCAGGCGTTCACCGGGGAGCTGTTTTTT. It translates to CASSHQAFTGELFF.